The 17 T cell receptor beta chains in this list originate from one sample, sequenced in a study of human T cells and chemical hapten exposure. TCRdb re-analysed the RACE reads in MiXCR, keeping a single row per CDR3 protein. The sample lists around 300,000 distinct CDR3 sequences, about 7% seen once, with 7% to 10% in the top ten. Time point given: patch test 1, 2 weeks after DPC sensitization. The treatment: therapeutic diphenylcyclopropenone sensitization with weekly scalp DPC. The sequences come from whole blood, collected in connection with sensitization to the hapten diphenylcyclopropenone (DPC). These receptors all stem from a woman in her late teens or twenties with alopecia areata. Some clones in this sample may be carry-over from other donors' samples.

This clonotype was detected ten times or more. The chain recombines TRBV4-3 with TRBJ1-5; unclear D gene. V was clipped by 0 bases and J by 4 bases, with 7 bases between them. Germline V CDR1 and CDR2: LGHNA, YSLEER. The CDR3 loop spans 14 amino acids. The CDR3 nucleotides read TGCGCCAGCAGCCAAGATGCTGATAATCAGCCCCAGCATTTT. It encodes CASSQDADNQPQHF.

This clonotype was picked up many times. The genes are TRBV6-2 or TRBV6-3 and TRBJ2-7; D ambiguous. This CDR3 region has 11 residues. V lost 8 bases and J 6 bases, leaving 11 bases between the germline ends. CDR1 is MNHEY and CDR2 is SVGEGT in the germline V gene. CDR3 DNA sequence: TGTGCCAGCTCGTTCGGGCCCGAGCAGTACTTC. Amino acids: CASSFGPEQYF.

This clonotype was found many times. The chain is built from TRBV4-3 and TRBJ2-4; 9 positions agree with TRBD2. Looked up from germline, CDR1 is LGHNA and CDR2 is YSLEER. The CDR3 contains 20 residues. Germline trimming cut 0 bases from V and 7 bases from J; bases unmatched to any gene: 19. The CDR3 DNA sequence: TGCGCCAGCAGCCAAGATTATGGCGGGGGGGCCGTTTTGGGTTGGAACATTCAGTACTTC. Its translation: CASSQDYGGGAVLGWNIQYF.

This clonotype was seen only a few times. The gene calls are TRBV6-5 and TRBJ2-2; D tentatively fits TRBD1 or TRBD2 (5 bases each). This CDR3 region has 17 residues. Germline CDR1 is MNHEY and CDR2 is SVGAGI. The V end lost 2 bases, the J end lost 4 bases, and 17 bases lay between the germline ends. CDR3 residues: CASSYMGELSGTGELFF. The CDR3 DNA follows: TGTGCCAGCAGTTACATGGGGGAGCTGAGCGGCACCGGGGAGCTGTTTTTT.

This clonotype was seen a handful of times. The CDR3 spells CASSSSAALSSNEQFF. The DNA for the CDR3 is TGTGCCAGCAGCTCTTCGGCGGCGCTTTCGAGCAATGAGCAGTTCTTC. V and J are TRBV7-2 and TRBJ2-1; no clear D gene. V was shortened by 4 bases and J by 6 bases, with 19 bases between the two germline ends. This CDR3 is built from 16 residues. The germline V gene encodes CDR1 SGHTA and CDR2 FQGNSA.

This clonotype was found many times. This rearrangement joins TRBV7-2 to TRBJ2-1; the match to TRBD1 covers 7 bases. Germline loops: CDR1 SGHTA, CDR2 FQGNSA. V shed 4 bases and J 5 bases; nucleotides not matched to a gene: 8. CDR3 length equals 15 residues. CDR3 sequence (DNA): TGTGCCAGCAGCTCTTCCGGGACAGAGAACAATGAGCAGTTCTTC. This codes for CASSSSGTENNEQFF. Based on the CDR3 plus reference TRBV7-2 and TRBJ2-1, the full variable domain is GAGVSQSPSNKVTEKGKDVELRCDPISGHTALYWYRQSLGQGLEFLIYFQGNSAPDKSGLPSDRFSAERTGGSVSTLTIQRTQQEDSAVYLCASSSSGTENNEQFFGPGTRLTVL.

The table lists this clonotype with a few counts. The V and J genes are TRBV5-1 and TRBJ2-7; D is undetermined. The germline V and J ends were trimmed by 0 bases and 6 bases, with 4 bases remaining between them. The V gene's germline CDR1 is SGHRS and CDR2 YFSETQ. This CDR3 has 11 residues. CDR3 residues: CASSLDVEQYF. CDR3 in DNA: TGCGCCAGCAGCTTGGATGTCGAGCAGTACTTC.

The V gene is TRBV28, the J gene TRBJ2-6; TRBD2 aligns across 8 bases. CDR1 MDHEN and CDR2 SYDVKM come from the germline V gene. The V gene end was trimmed by 5 bases and the J gene end by 0 bases; junction bases not matched to a gene: 6. This CDR3 spans 17 amino acids. CDR3 bases: TGTGCCAGCAGTCTATCGGCGGGGGGCTCTGGGGCCAACGTCCTGACTTTC. Protein product: CASSLSAGGSGANVLTF.

This clonotype was seen more than once but under ten times. The chain couples TRBV7-2 to TRBJ2-1; 10 nucleotides align to TRBD1. After removal of 5 bases from V and 7 bases from J, the junction contained 8 bases not matched to a gene. The CDR3 covers 15 residues. Germline CDR1 and CDR2: SGHTA and FQGNSA. CDR3 coding DNA: TGTGCCAGCAGCAGACAGGGGGCATCATTTAATGAGCAGTTCTTC. Residues: CASSRQGASFNEQFF.

The chain is built from TRBV15 and TRBJ1-4; no reliable D call. V lost 0 bases and J 5 bases, leaving 4 bases between the germline ends. The CDR3 has 13 residues. The V gene's germline CDR1 is LNHNV and CDR2 YYDKDF (reference sequence). CDR3 DNA sequence: TGTGCCACCAGCAGAGATCCAAATGAAAAACTGTTTTTT. Translation: CATSRDPNEKLFF.

The chain employs TRBV4-1 and TRBJ2-2; 8 bases align to TRBD1. After removal of 1 base from V and 8 bases from J, the junction contained 18 bases not matched to a gene. The CDR3 sequence is 19 residues long. Germline CDR1 and CDR2: MGHRA and YSYEKL. The CDR3 reads CASSQGPGGVSAPVGELFF. CDR3 DNA sequence: TGCGCCAGCAGCCAAGGTCCAGGGGGCGTCTCAGCCCCCGTAGGGGAGCTGTTTTTT.

V is TRBV29-1 and J is TRBJ1-1, with D perhaps TRBD1 (5 bases). The germline V and J ends were trimmed by 0 bases and 2 bases, with 13 bases remaining between them. The CDR3 has 15 residues. Per the germline V gene, CDR1 is SQVTM and CDR2 is ANQGSEA. CDR3 sequence reads: CSVEEWGAGNTEAFF. In DNA form, the CDR3 reads TGCAGCGTTGAAGAATGGGGCGCGGGAAACACTGAAGCTTTCTTT.

This clonotype has at least ten counts. The gene calls are TRBV6-5 and TRBJ2-5; D might be TRBD1 (6 bases). The germline V gene encodes CDR1 MNHEY and CDR2 SVGAGI. Trimming took off 2 bases at V and 2 bases at J, with 9 bases between the two ends. CDR3 length equals 14 residues. The DNA of the CDR3 is TGTGCCAGCAGTTACACACAGGGACAAGAGACCCAGTACTTC. Amino acids: CASSYTQGQETQYF.

In this sample, this clonotype turned up many times. The chain combines TRBV6-6 with TRBJ2-3, with TRBD2 matching 7 bases. The CDR3 covers 14 residues. J was trimmed by 3 bases and V by 4 bases; bases with no gene match: 4. The V gene's germline CDR1 is MNHNY and CDR2 SVGAGI (reference sequence). CDR3 amino acids: CASSSGLVTDTQYF. CDR3 sequence (DNA): TGTGCCAGCAGTTCCGGACTAGTTACAGATACGCAGTATTTT.

In this sample, this clonotype turned up a few times. V is TRBV21-1 and J is TRBJ1-4; TRBD1 is the table's D call, not checked against the DNA. TRBV21-1 is tagged as a pseudogene. This CDR3 has 16 amino acids. This chain's CDR3 is CASSKAGIQGEEKLFF. The CDR3 nucleotides read TGTGCCAGCAGCAAAGCGGGTATACAGGGAGAAGAAAAACTGTTTTTT.

This clonotype has at least ten counts. The CDR3 spells CSVERIEGETQYF. CDR3 nucleotides: TGCAGCGTTGAACGGATCGAGGGAGAGACCCAGTACTTC. This chain joins TRBV29-1 and TRBJ2-5, with TRBD2 as a possible D gene (5 bases). The CDR3 is made up of 13 amino acids. Germline V gene sequence: CDR1 SQVTM, CDR2 ANQGSEA. Trimming took 2 bases from V and 4 from J, leaving 11 bases between them.

This clonotype was seen repeatedly, ten times or more. The rearrangement joins TRBV6-5 to TRBJ2-2; D is unresolved. The CDR3 covers 13 residues. V lost 6 bases and J lost 1, with 6 bases in between. In germline, CDR1 is MNHEY, CDR2 SVGAGI. The CDR3 loop is CASRAGNTGELFF. The DNA of the CDR3 is TGTGCCAGCAGGGCAGGGAACACCGGGGAGCTGTTTTTT.